This TCR beta chain derives from a study of OX40 agonist ivuxolimab in advanced cancers. Study overall: In this cohort, patients received ivuxolimab, an agonistic anti-OX40 (CD134) antibody. The group had a mean age of roughly 65 years, ranged from about 20 to 85, and was roughly 80% male.

This clone has only a few counts. Its antigen is still unknown. This table comes from immunoSEQ multiplex PCR, and its TCRdb copy is limited to in-frame clones, with some not included. The table records tens of thousands of clones, 84% of them present only once. Germline CDR1 and CDR2: MNHEY and SVGAGI. The CDR3 totals 12 residues. The germline V and J ends were trimmed by 6 bases and 5 bases, with 10 bases remaining between them. Broader study findings: Some nonresponders additionally presented with little normalized T-cell clonal expansion. Within 6 weeks, CD4+ and CD8+ blood T cells expanded clonally at 0.1 to 3.0 mg/kg.

The sequence came from an adult with an advanced solid tumor such as melanoma, head and neck, liver or kidney cancer. The sequenced sample was CD4+ or CD8+ T cells sorted from blood, obtained in a trial of the OX40 agonist ivuxolimab. J is TRBJ2-5 and V is TRBV6-5; no firm D call. The DNA for the CDR3 is TGTGCCAGCAGCCGGCGTCGGGAGACCCAGTACTTC. This codes for CASSRRRETQYF.